This T cell receptor beta chain was obtained from a study of cytomegalovirus exposure and HLA in healthy donors. The length of the CDR3 is 14 residues. In germline, CDR1 is MGHDK, CDR2 SYGVNS. V was clipped by 2 bases and J by 5 bases, with 13 bases between them. The primer mix had 60 Vbeta and 13 Jbeta primers. Assay used: immunoSEQ multiplex PCR; TCRdb lists only in-frame clones, some missing. The sample contains just under 95,000 clones, around 84% of which appear only once. The TCR sequence derives from a human donor in good health. This chain joins TRBV25-1 and TRBJ2-7, with D unresolved. Material: PBMCs. CDR3 protein: CASSEDRRQNEQYF. The CDR3, as DNA: TGTGCCAGCAGTGAAGATCGGCGGCAGAACGAGCAGTACTTC.